This T cell receptor (beta chain) is drawn from a study of blood T cell repertoires in COVID-19. The CDR3 spans 15 residues. The ends lost 6 bases at V and 1 base at J; junction bases unmatched: 8. Germline V gene lookup returns CDR1 ENHRY and CDR2 SYGVKD. TCRdb's copy holds only in-frame clones and misses some; the assay was immunoSEQ multiplex PCR. Counted here are about 88,000 clones, approximately 91% occurring once; the ten biggest clones make up over 1.5%. This TCR came from a man aged 55 to 70 with acute or convalescent COVID-19. V is TRBV10-3 and J is TRBJ1-1, with TRBD1 matching over 7 bases. Material: peripheral blood. The CDR3 here is CAIRDPGQKNTEAFF. In nucleotides, the CDR3 is TGTGCCATCAGGGATCCGGGACAGAAGAACACTGAAGCTTTCTTT.